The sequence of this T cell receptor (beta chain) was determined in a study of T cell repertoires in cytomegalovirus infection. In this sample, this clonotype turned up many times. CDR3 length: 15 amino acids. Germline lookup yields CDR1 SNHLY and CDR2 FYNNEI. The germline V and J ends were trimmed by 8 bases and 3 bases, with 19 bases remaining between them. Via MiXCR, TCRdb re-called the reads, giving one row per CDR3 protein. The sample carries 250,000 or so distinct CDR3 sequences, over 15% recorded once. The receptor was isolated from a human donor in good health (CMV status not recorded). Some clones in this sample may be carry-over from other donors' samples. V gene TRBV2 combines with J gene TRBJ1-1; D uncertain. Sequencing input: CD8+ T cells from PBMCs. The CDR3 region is CASPKWAGKDTEAFF. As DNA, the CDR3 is TGTGCCAGCCCAAAGTGGGCAGGTAAGGACACTGAAGCTTTCTTT.